Included here is one TCR beta chain sequence, with context. Its antigen remains unknown. Profiling relied on immunoSEQ multiplex PCR, and the TCRdb table lists in-frame clones only, not all of them. The table records approximately 5,400 clones, about four fifths of them present only once. Time point noted: inflamed ileum from the surgical specimen. The record originates from a study of T cell repertoires in ileal Crohn's disease. The germline V gene encodes CDR1 MGHRA and CDR2 YSYEKL. The CDR3 is made up of 14 amino acids. V dropped 4 bases and J dropped 1; count of bases not matched to a gene: 2. Study-wide findings and caveats: Active smokers at surgery had more clonal expansions than non-smokers.

The rearrangement joins TRBV4-1 to TRBJ1-1; TRBD1 aligns across 8 bases. Specimen: ileal tissue. The receptor was isolated from an adult with Crohn's disease. This chain's CDR3 is CASSRTGTNTEAFF. CDR3 nucleotides: TGCGCCAGCAGCCGGACAGGGACGAACACTGAAGCTTTCTTT.